This TCR beta chain was documented in a study of OX40 agonist ivuxolimab in advanced cancers. CDR1 and CDR2 from the germline V gene are WSHSY and SAAADI. V lost 7 bases and J lost 5, with 14 bases in between. CDR3 size: 13 residues. Clones were read by immunoSEQ multiplex PCR, and TCRdb kept only the in-frame ones, dropping some. This sample carries some 74,000 clones, around 88% of them seen once, and the ten largest clones take 6.5% to 7.5%. The source is an adult with an advanced solid tumor such as melanoma, head and neck, liver or kidney cancer. Sequences were derived from CD4+ or CD8+ T cells sorted from blood, sampled in a trial of the OX40 agonist ivuxolimab. The chain links TRBV10-2 to TRBJ1-1, with a possible D match to TRBD1 (6 bases). The CDR3 DNA follows: TGCGCCAGCACCGGGGTAGGGGGGACTGAAGCTTTCTTT. It codes for CASTGVGGTEAFF.